The 26 T cell receptor beta chains listed next were all sequenced from one sample in a study of blood T cell repertoires in COVID-19. The method was immunoSEQ multiplex PCR; TCRdb's version includes in-frame clones alone and lacks a portion of them. Of 300,000 or so clones listed, 70% to 90% were seen once; the top ten hold less than 11%. The specimen was PBMCs or T cells enriched from blood (not recorded which). These receptors originate from a woman aged 18 to 35 who had recovered from COVID-19.

This clone was seen more than once but under ten times. One end of the junction fails to match germline, which may point to a read error. The chain couples TRBV5-1 to TRBJ1-5; TRBD1 might be the D (5 bases). The CDR3 runs 16 residues. Germline V gene data show CDR1 as SGHRS and CDR2 as YFSETQ. Here the CDR3 DNA reads TGCGCCAGCAGCGAAATAACAGGCAATATCGTTCCGAGATGGGGCTTT. This translates into CASSEITGNIVPRWGF. The complete variable domain, with remaining parts taken from reference TRBV5-1 and TRBJ1-5, reads KAGVTQTPRYLIKTRGQQVTLSCSPISGHRSVSWYQQTPGQGLQFLFEYFSETQRNKGNFPGRFSGRQFSNSRSEMNVSTLELGDSALYLCASSEITGNIVPRWGFGDGTRLSIL.

V is TRBV7-3 and J is TRBJ2-6; D is ambiguous. V shed 5 bases and J shed 0 bases, with 20 bases lying between them. The CDR3 has 19 amino acids. CDR1 SGHTA and CDR2 FQGTGA come from the germline V gene. CDR3 in amino acids: CASSHPLTPGGSGANVLTF. CDR3 bases: TGTGCCAGCAGCCATCCTCTTACTCCCGGCGGCTCTGGGGCCAACGTCCTGACTTTC.

This chain joins TRBV4-1 and TRBJ1-6; D is undetermined. V lost 4 bases and J lost 6, with 13 bases in between. CDR3 length: 15 residues. Germline CDR1 is MGHRA and CDR2 is YSYEKL. This chain's CDR3 is CASSPTSQFNSPLHF. CDR3 nucleotide sequence: TGCGCCAGCAGCCCCACTTCACAGTTTAATTCACCCCTCCACTTT.

There are many counts of this clone. The V gene is TRBV24-1, the J gene TRBJ2-2; tentatively, D is TRBD1 (6 bases). From germline, CDR1 is KGHDR and CDR2 SFDVKD. V was clipped by 4 bases and J by 7 bases, with 18 bases between them. CDR3 size: 16 residues. The CDR3 nucleotides are TGTGCCACCAGTGACCCACATCAGGGGATAAGCGGGGAGCTGTTTTTT. Translation gives CATSDPHQGISGELFF.

The rearrangement joins TRBV7-2 to TRBJ1-2; the D gene is possibly TRBD1 (6 bases). The CDR3 has 13 residues. Trimming removed 6 bases at V and 4 bases at J, with 12 bases between. Germline V gives CDR1 SGHTA, CDR2 FQGNSA. This chain's CDR3 is CASSPTGFYGYTF. For the CDR3, the DNA is TGTGCCAGCAGTCCTACAGGGTTCTATGGCTACACCTTC.

The chain links TRBV28 to TRBJ1-5, with D uncertain. Germline CDR1 and CDR2: MDHEN and SYDVKM. CDR3 size: 14 residues. Trimming shortened V by 3 bases and J by 3 bases, and 9 bases separated the two germline ends. CDR3 bases: TGTGCCAGCAGTTTTGGCGGGAACAATCAGCCCCAGCATTTT. It yields the protein CASSFGGNNQPQHF.

This CDR3 is CASSLAREGKTTGELFF. The CDR3 DNA is TGCGCCAGCAGCTTGGCCAGGGAGGGGAAGACGACCGGGGAGCTGTTTTTT. The chain carries TRBV5-1 and TRBJ2-2, with 7 bases fitting TRBD2. The length of the CDR3 is 17 residues. The germline V gene has CDR1 SGHRS and CDR2 YFSETQ. With 0 bases clipped from V and 5 bases from J, the junction kept 10 bases outside the gene matches.

This clone has just one count. J is TRBJ2-3 and V is TRBV5-4, with 9 bases matching TRBD2. The ends lost 4 bases at V and 5 bases at J; junction bases unmatched: 5. Germline V gene data show CDR1 as SGHNT and CDR2 as YYREEE (reference sequence). The CDR3 has 14 amino acids. CDR3 DNA: TGTGCCAGCAGCCCCTTTAGCGGGGGAGATACGCAGTATTTT. Amino acid sequence: CASSPFSGGDTQYF.

The chain carries TRBV2 and TRBJ2-1, with 7 bases fitting TRBD2. Germline trimming cut 4 bases from V and 3 bases from J; bases unmatched to any gene: 3. This CDR3 region has 14 residues. CDR1 is SNHLY and CDR2 is FYNNEI in the germline V gene. CDR3 residues: CASSGSGYYNEQFF. The CDR3 DNA follows: TGTGCCAGCAGTGGTAGCGGGTACTACAATGAGCAGTTCTTC. The whole variable domain, remainder taken from reference TRBV2 and TRBJ2-1, is EPEVTQTPSHQVTQMGQEVILRCVPISNHLYFYWYRQILGQKVEFLVSFYNNEISEKSEIFDDQFSVERPDGSNFTLKIRSTKLEDSAMYFCASSGSGYYNEQFFGPGTRLTVL.

This chain links TRBV7-9 with TRBJ1-2; the match to TRBD1 covers 7 bases. V lost 1 base and J lost 3; bases outside the gene matches: 11. There are 17 residues in the CDR3. CDR1 SEHNR and CDR2 FQNEAQ come from the germline V gene (reference sequence). The DNA of the CDR3 is TGTGCCAGCAGCTTAGGACAGGGTAGAGTCGACCACTATGGCTACACCTTC. Translation gives CASSLGQGRVDHYGYTF. Full variable domain (outside the CDR3, taken from reference TRBV7-9 and TRBJ1-2): DTGVSQNPRHKITKRGQNVTFRCDPISEHNRLYWYRQTLGQGPEFLTYFQNEAQLEKSRLLSDRFSAERPKGSFSTLEIQRTEQGDSAMYLCASSLGQGRVDHYGYTFGSGTRLTVV.

The chain carries TRBV14 and TRBJ2-3, with no clear D. CDR1 and CDR2 (germline): SGHDN, FVKESK. This CDR3 contains 15 residues. Trimming removed 4 bases at V and 0 bases at J, with 11 bases between. This CDR3 reads CASSRLPPSTDTQYF. CDR3 sequence (DNA): TGTGCCAGCAGCCGACTGCCCCCTAGCACAGATACGCAGTATTTT.

This clone was seen once. CDR3 amino acids: CASSTSGSSYNEQFF. DNA for the CDR3: TGTGCCAGCTCAACTAGCGGTAGCTCCTACAATGAGCAGTTCTTC. The V gene is TRBV18, the J gene TRBJ2-1; TRBD2 agrees at 8 bases. The CDR3 covers 15 residues. Germline lookup yields CDR1 KGHSH and CDR2 LQKENI. Losses at the gene ends were 5 bases for V and 0 bases for J; bases not matched to a gene: 3.

The V and J genes are TRBV27 and TRBJ1-4; 7 nucleotides line up with TRBD1. After removal of 3 bases from V and 7 bases from J, the junction contained 2 bases not matched to a gene. The CDR3 length is 13 residues. Germline CDR1 reads MNHEY; CDR2 reads SMNVEV (reference sequence). The CDR3 protein is CASSLTGSEKLFF. CDR3 coding DNA: TGTGCCAGCAGTTTGACAGGGAGTGAAAAACTGTTTTTT.

This chain links TRBV9 with TRBJ2-1; 7 nucleotides agree with TRBD2. Unmatched junction bases numbered 3, after V lost 3 bases and J lost 0 bases. CDR3 length: 15 residues. Germline V gene lookup returns CDR1 SGDLS and CDR2 YYNGEE. The CDR3 DNA follows: TGTGCCAGCAGCGCACCTAGCGGCTCCTACAATGAGCAGTTCTTC. Its translation: CASSAPSGSYNEQFF.

The rearrangement joins TRBV7-9 to TRBJ2-5; D gene ambiguous. There are 12 residues in the CDR3. Germline CDR1 reads SEHNR; CDR2 reads FQNEAQ (reference sequence). Trimming cost V 5 bases and J 5 bases, with 9 bases left between them. The CDR3 spells CASSPLGETQYF. CDR3 nucleotides: TGTGCCAGCAGCCCACTCGGGGAGACCCAGTACTTC.

This clone was counted between two and nine times. The V call is TRBV7-9, the J call TRBJ1-1; TRBD1 agrees at 10 bases. Trimming at V came to 5 bases and at J to 0 bases, leaving 3 bases not matched to a gene. The germline gives CDR1 SEHNR, CDR2 FQNEAQ (reference sequence). This CDR3 contains 15 residues. This chain's CDR3 is CASSPGTGVNTEAFF. Here the CDR3 DNA reads TGTGCCAGCAGCCCTGGGACAGGGGTGAACACTGAAGCTTTCTTT.

The chain has TRBV18 and TRBJ1-1; D possibly corresponds to TRBD1 (5 bases). The V gene lost 3 bases and the J gene lost 1 base, with 9 bases spanning the gap. The CDR3 extends over 14 amino acids. CDR1 and CDR2 from the germline V gene are KGHSH and LQKENI. CDR3 loop: CASSPATANTEAFF. Written as DNA, the CDR3 is TGTGCCAGCTCACCCGCGACAGCGAACACTGAAGCTTTCTTT.

J is TRBJ1-1 and V is TRBV4-2; 7 bases match TRBD1. The length of the CDR3 is 15 residues. Trimming at V came to 1 base and at J to 4 bases, leaving 6 bases not matched to a gene. The germline V gene has CDR1 LGHNA and CDR2 YNFKEQ. CDR3 nucleotides: TGTGCCAGCAGCCAAGGTAGGGGGCTAGGCACTGAAGCTTTCTTT. Amino acid sequence: CASSQGRGLGTEAFF.

The V call is TRBV5-4, the J call TRBJ1-2; 8 positions agree with TRBD1. Trimming at V came to 4 bases and at J to 7 bases, leaving 6 bases not matched to a gene. In germline, CDR1 is SGHNT, CDR2 YYREEE (reference sequence). CDR3 size: 13 residues. The CDR3 spells CASSTDREPGYTF. CDR3 DNA sequence: TGTGCCAGCAGCACGGACAGGGAGCCTGGCTACACCTTC. Based on the CDR3 plus reference TRBV5-4 and TRBJ1-2, the full variable domain is ETGVTQSPTHLIKTRGQQVTLRCSSQSGHNTVSWYQQALGQGPQFIFQYYREEENGRGNFPPRFSGLQFPNYSSELNVNALELDDSALYLCASSTDREPGYTFGSGTRLTVV.

V gene TRBV30 combines with J gene TRBJ1-1; weak D call: TRBD1 (6 bases). CDR3 length: 14 residues. V gave up 0 bases and J gave up 3 bases, with 11 bases separating them. Germline values: CDR1 GTSNPN, CDR2 SVGIG (reference sequence). The CDR3 sequence is CAWSVLSGDTEAFF. The CDR3, as DNA: TGTGCCTGGAGTGTACTCTCAGGGGACACTGAAGCTTTCTTT.

The chain is built from TRBV12-3 or TRBV12-4 and TRBJ2-1; perhaps TRBD1 as D (6 bases). Trimming removed 7 bases at V and 12 bases at J, with 13 bases between. There are 11 residues in the CDR3. The CDR3, as DNA: TGTGCCAGCACCAGGGCCAGGGGGCAGTTCTTC. Translation: CASTRARGQFF.

This clone was observed once. V usage is TRBV11-2 and J usage is TRBJ2-3; D is unclear. The V end was cut by 1 base, the J end by 4 bases, with 6 bases between. CDR3 length: 13 amino acids. CDR1 is SGHAT and CDR2 is FQNNGV in the germline V gene. The CDR3 region has the DNA TGTGCCAGCAGCTTAGGTGGAGCAGATACGCAGTATTTT. Amino acids: CASSLGGADTQYF.

The chain uses TRBV9 and TRBJ2-5; D is unclear. CDR1 SGDLS and CDR2 YYNGEE come from the germline V gene. Trimming stripped 0 bases from V and 1 base from J, with 10 bases between. CDR3 length: 15 amino acids. CDR3 sequence reads: CASSVDGHSQETQYF. CDR3 nucleotides: TGTGCCAGCAGCGTAGACGGTCATTCCCAAGAGACCCAGTACTTC.

The rearrangement joins TRBV30 to TRBJ1-5, with 8 bases matching TRBD1. The germline V gene encodes CDR1 GTSNPN and CDR2 SVGIG (reference sequence). The CDR3 is 15 residues long. Losses at the gene ends were 3 bases for V and 2 bases for J; bases not matched to a gene: 6. The CDR3: CAWSAGGSGNQPQHF. The CDR3 nucleotides are TGTGCCTGGAGCGCAGGGGGCTCGGGCAATCAGCCCCAGCATTTT.

The chain is built from TRBV4-1 and TRBJ2-1; D perhaps matches TRBD2 (6 bases). Trimming took off 0 bases at V and 0 bases at J, with 12 bases between the two ends. The CDR3 is 17 residues long. CDR1 and CDR2 (germline): MGHRA, YSYEKL. The CDR3 here is CASSQEGTFSSYNEQFF. As DNA, the CDR3 is TGCGCCAGCAGCCAAGAAGGGACTTTTAGCTCCTACAATGAGCAGTTCTTC.

J is TRBJ1-5 and V is TRBV19, with TRBD1 matching 7 bases. The CDR3 has 15 residues. V trimming: 8 bases; J trimming: 6 bases; junction bases outside the gene matches: 13. Germline CDR1 reads LNHDA; CDR2 reads SQIVND (reference sequence). The CDR3 DNA reads TGTGCCAGTGATCGACCCCGACAGGGAGGTCAGCCCCAGCATTTT. This sequence encodes CASDRPRQGGQPQHF.